This T cell receptor beta chain was retrieved from a study of T cell clones after liver transplantation. About the study: Immunosuppression withdrawal was tried within 2 years after liver transplantation in this trial. HCV positivity affected three of eight recipients; the rest lacked autoimmune or viral indications. Graft-donor-reactive sequences were compared with third-party-reactive TCRbeta sequences from pre-transplant mixed lymphocyte reactions.

TCRdb's copy holds only in-frame clones and misses some; the assay was immunoSEQ multiplex PCR. The sample records approximately 10,000 clones, roughly 70% being singletons. CDR1 and CDR2 (germline): SGHRS, YFSETQ. V shed 4 bases, J shed 5 bases, and the junction held 8 bases outside the gene matches. CDR3 length: 16 residues. Sequences were derived from CD4+ T cells from blood, sampled around 32 months after liver transplant. This chain joins TRBV5-1 and TRBJ2-5, with 13 bases fitting TRBD2. The TCR sequence derives from a human patient who received a liver transplant. Certain T cells may be donor cells from the graft. The CDR3 DNA is TGCGCCAGCAGCAAAGGACTAGCGGGGGCCATGGAGACCCAGTACTTC. Translation gives CASSKGLAGAMETQYF.